Listed below are T cell receptor beta chains from one sample, sequenced in a study of neurological immune-mediated disorders. TCRdb called the 5' RACE reads again in MiXCR, with one record for every CDR3 protein. The sample yields 45,000 to 65,000 distinct CDR3 sequences, approximately 9.2% seen once. Material: PBMCs. These receptors were taken from a woman in her thirties or forties in good health. Each CDR3 is given with its conserved first and last residue. D genes are given only for firm matches. Only some rows state a clone size, as once, few, many or a class for expanded clones.

V gene	D gene	clone size	J gene	CDR3 DNA	CDR3 protein
TRBV2	-	many	TRBJ2-1	TGTGCCAGCAGTGAAAGCACTAGCTACAATGAGCAGTTCTTC	CASSESTSYNEQFF
TRBV7-2	-	many	TRBJ1-1	TGTGCCAGCAGCCGACAGGACTTTAACACTGAAGCTTTCTTT	CASSRQDFNTEAFF
TRBV29-1	-	many	TRBJ2-7	TGCAGCGTTGCGGTGTTACCCTACGAGCAGTACTTC	CSVAVLPYEQYF
TRBV6-2/TRBV6-3	-	many	TRBJ1-6	TGTGCCAGCAGTTATACAGGGAGTCGACGGGGTAATTCACCCCTCCACTTT	CASSYTGSRRGNSPLHF
TRBV27	-	many	TRBJ1-1	TGTGCCAGCAGTTTATGGGATCGCACTGAAGCTTTCTTT	CASSLWDRTEAFF
TRBV3-1	-	-	TRBJ1-4	TGTGCCAGCAGCCAAGACGGCAGGACTAATGAAAAACTGTTTTTT	CASSQDGRTNEKLFF
TRBV12-3/TRBV12-4	TRBD1	many	TRBJ1-2	TGTGCCAGCAGCTCAGGGGGCTACTATGGCTACACCTTC	CASSSGGYYGYTF
TRBV6-4	-	-	TRBJ1-1	TGTGCCAGCAGCCGACAAGCCGCCCCGAACACTGAAGCTTTCTTT	CASSRQAAPNTEAFF
TRBV20-1	-	many	TRBJ1-1	TGCAGTGGACAGTCGAACACTGAAGCTTTCTTT	CSGQSNTEAFF
TRBV20-1	-	many	TRBJ1-2	TGCAGTGCTAGAGGGGGGGGCTATGGCTACACCTTC	CSARGGGYGYTF
TRBV7-8	-	many	TRBJ1-3	TGTGCCAGCAGCTTAGTCCAGGCAGGACGGGCCTCTGGAAACACCATATATTTT	CASSLVQAGRASGNTIYF
TRBV25-1	-	-	TRBJ2-1	TGTGCCAGCAGTGACTTTCGCTTGCAGTTCTTC	CASSDFRLQFF
TRBV9	-	many	TRBJ2-3	TGTGCCAGCAGCGCGAACCCGGGACCGATCACAGATACGCAGTATTTT	CASSANPGPITDTQYF
TRBV29-1	TRBD2	many	TRBJ2-1	TGCAGCGTTGAAGACCCGACTAGCGGGAGGTACAATGAGCAGTTCTTC	CSVEDPTSGRYNEQFF
TRBV5-1	TRBD1	many	TRBJ1-1	TGCGCCAGCAGCTTGCACCGGACAGGGAGTATGAACACTGAAGCTTTCTTT	CASSLHRTGSMNTEAFF
TRBV6-5	-	many	TRBJ1-1	TGTGCCAGCAGTTACACCGGAAACACTGAAGCTTTCTTT	CASSYTGNTEAFF
TRBV5-1	-	many	TRBJ1-1	TGCGCCAGCAGCCCTAGGGTCAACACTGAAGCTTTCTTT	CASSPRVNTEAFF
TRBV7-3	TRBD1	-	TRBJ1-2	TGTGCCAGCAGCCTGGACAGGGAAGACGGCTACACCTTC	CASSLDREDGYTF
TRBV3-1	TRBD2	many	TRBJ2-3	TGTGCCAGCAGTCCTTTAGCGGGAGGGCCAACAGATACGCAGTATTTT	CASSPLAGGPTDTQYF
TRBV20-1	-	many	TRBJ1-2	TGCAGTGCCAAACGGACGGACCGTACGGCTAACTATGGCTACACCTTC	CSAKRTDRTANYGYTF
TRBV10-2	TRBD2	many	TRBJ2-3	TGCGCCAGCAGTGAGTCGTTAGCGGGAGGGACAGATACGCAGTATTTT	CASSESLAGGTDTQYF
TRBV29-1	TRBD2	many	TRBJ2-1	TGCAGCGTCGGGGGGGGAGGAGTTAACGATGAGCAGTTCTTC	CSVGGGGVNDEQFF
TRBV12-3/TRBV12-4	-	many	TRBJ2-7	TGTGCCAGCAGTTCGCGGGACAACAACTACGAGCAGTACTTC	CASSSRDNNYEQYF
TRBV10-3	-	few	TRBJ1-1	TGTGCCATCAGTGAGTCGATATCTATTAGCCTGAACACTGAAGCTTTCTTT	CAISESISISLNTEAFF
TRBV6-6	-	many	TRBJ2-1	TGTGCCAGCAGTTACGAGGGGCAGGTGCGCTACAATGAGCAGTTCTTC	CASSYEGQVRYNEQFF
TRBV12-3/TRBV12-4	TRBD2	few	TRBJ2-2	TGTGCCAGCAGTTTGCAACTAGCGCAGACCGGGGAGCTGTTTTTT	CASSLQLAQTGELFF
TRBV20-1	-	few	TRBJ2-5	TGCAGTGCTAGAGGGTGGTCGGGAGAGACCCAGTACTTC	CSARGWSGETQYF
TRBV12-3/TRBV12-4	TRBD2	many	TRBJ2-5	TGTGCCAGCAGTTCAGGAGCTAGCGGGAGGCCAGAGACCCAGTACTTC	CASSSGASGRPETQYF
TRBV7-2	-	many	TRBJ2-6	TGTGCCAGCAGCTTCGCCAGCTCTGGGGCCAACGTCCTGACTTTC	CASSFASSGANVLTF
TRBV6-1	TRBD1	many	TRBJ1-1	TGTGCCAGCAGTGATTGGACAGGGACTGAAGCTTTCTTT	CASSDWTGTEAFF
TRBV2	TRBD2	medium-sized	TRBJ2-7	TGTGCCAGCAGTGAAGCCGGTGGCGGGAGCGGGTACGAGCAGTACTTC	CASSEAGGGSGYEQYF
TRBV5-6	-	few	TRBJ2-1	TGTGCCAGCAGCTTGGGGGGGCAGTTCTCCTACAATGAGCAGTTCTTC	CASSLGGQFSYNEQFF
TRBV27	-	many	TRBJ2-7	TGTGCCAGCAGTTTACGGGCGGGACAGCCGCCCTACGAGCAGTACTTC	CASSLRAGQPPYEQYF
TRBV6-6	-	many	TRBJ2-5	TGTGCCAGCAGTTACTCGGATCTACAGGAGACCCAGTACTTC	CASSYSDLQETQYF
TRBV9	-	-	TRBJ2-2	TGTGCCAGCAGCGTAGTTACAGGACCCACCGGGGAGCTGTTTTTT	CASSVVTGPTGELFF
TRBV5-5	-	-	TRBJ2-1	TGTGCCAGCAGCTTGCTGACTAGCAATGAGCAGTTCTTC	CASSLLTSNEQFF
TRBV7-2	-	many	TRBJ1-6	TGTGCCAGCAGCACCAAGTCGGGGGGCAATTCACCCCTCCACTTT	CASSTKSGGNSPLHF
TRBV10-3	TRBD1	many	TRBJ1-5	TGTGCCACCCTCTTACAGGGGGATCAGCCCCAGCATTTT	CATLLQGDQPQHF
TRBV7-8	-	many	TRBJ2-7	TGTGCCAGCAGCCACCGGTCACGCTCCTACGAGCAGTACTTC	CASSHRSRSYEQYF
TRBV12-3/TRBV12-4	-	few	TRBJ2-1	TGTGCCAGCAGTTTAGTGAGGGGGATGTTCTACAATGAGCAGTTCTTC	CASSLVRGMFYNEQFF
TRBV20-1	-	many	TRBJ2-5	TGCAGTGCTAGGGGGGCTAGCTTTGGAGAGACCCAGTACTTC	CSARGASFGETQYF
TRBV20-1	TRBD2	-	TRBJ2-1	TGCAGTGCTAGAGGTAGGGGACTAGCGCATCCGAGCTCCTACAATGAGCAGTTCTTC	CSARGRGLAHPSSYNEQFF